This T cell receptor beta chain was identified in a study of CD8 T cells in Susac syndrome. This clonotype was detected once. V lost 2 bases and J lost 5, with 10 bases in between. The CDR3 is 14 residues long. The RNA, roughly 0.5 to 1 ug, was put through reverse transcription using random hexamers. Using its own MiXCR run on the immunoSEQ multiplex PCR reads, TCRdb lists one record per CDR3 protein. The sample carries 180,000 or so distinct CDR3 sequences, just under 95% recorded once. The V call is TRBV23-1, the J call TRBJ1-5, with D perhaps matching TRBD1 (5 bases). TRBV23-1 is annotated as an ORF whose role is uncertain. This sequence originates from a human donor in good health. The sample was CD4+ T cells from PBMCs. CDR3 bases: TGCGCCAGCAGTCAACCGGGGGAGGATCAGCCCCAGCATTTT. This encodes CASSQPGEDQPQHF.